What follows describes a single T cell receptor beta chain. The data derive from a study of T cell changes during pregnancy in multiple sclerosis. The CDR3 has 16 residues. V lost 2 bases, J lost 9 bases, and 12 bases stayed unmatched. From germline, CDR1 is MNHEY and CDR2 SVGAGI. The protocol was immunoSEQ multiplex PCR, while the TCRdb copy is restricted to in-frame clones and leaves out a portion. The profile shows 55,000 to 85,000 clones, about 93% of them singletons. The input for sequencing was CD4+ T cells from peripheral blood mononuclear cells, taken after pregnancy. This receptor was taken from a female donor with multiple sclerosis, enrolled in a pregnancy study. This chain links TRBV6-5 with TRBJ2-1; 8 bases are shared with TRBD1. The CDR3 spells CASSYGGGQGLGEQFF. The DNA of the CDR3 is TGTGCCAGCAGTTACGGGGGTGGACAGGGTTTGGGTGAGCAGTTCTTC.